The 5 T cell receptor beta chains listed next were all sequenced from one sample in a study of CD4+ T cells in melanoma. Generated by immunoSEQ multiplex PCR, the TCRdb table keeps only in-frame clones and is missing some. The profile shows over 100,000 clones, approximately 90% of them singletons. Sequencing input: peripheral blood. These receptor sequences come from a human donor with melanoma.

The table lists this clone with a count of one. The chain combines TRBV5-1 with TRBJ2-3; D might be TRBD2 (6 bases). This CDR3 spans 17 amino acids. The V gene lost 1 base and the J gene lost 2 bases, with 17 bases spanning the gap. The germline V gene has CDR1 SGHRS and CDR2 YFSETQ. Here the CDR3 reads CASSLISGESHTDTQYF. The CDR3 region has the DNA TGCGCCAGCAGCTTGATTTCGGGGGAATCACACACAGATACGCAGTATTTT.

Worth noting for this clone: Additional DNA sequences in this sample encode the identical CDR3. The chain joins TRBV7-9 to TRBJ2-2; TRBD2 is a possible D gene (6 bases). CDR3 length: 13 residues. Per the germline V gene, CDR1 is SEHNR and CDR2 is FQNEAQ (reference sequence). With 7 bases removed from V and 6 bases from J, the gap between germline ends came to 12 bases. The CDR3 region is CASISGEAGELFF. The CDR3 DNA is TGTGCCAGCATTTCGGGGGAGGCCGGGGAGCTGTTTTTT.

Of note for this clone: One junction end does not reproduce the germline sequence, and a read error may be involved. The chain employs TRBV6-6 and TRBJ2-7; D not certain. CDR3 length: 11 amino acids. Germline V gene sequence: CDR1 MNHNY, CDR2 SVGAGI (reference sequence). DNA of the CDR3: TGTGCCAGCAGTTTCGATCTTGTCCCAGCCTTC. Its translation is CASSFDLVPAF.

V and J are TRBV7-6 and TRBJ1-4, with D hard to call. Germline-derived CDR1 and CDR2 are SGHVS and FNYEAQ. V shed 5 bases and J shed 0 bases, with 10 bases lying between them. CDR3 length: 15 residues. The CDR3, as DNA: TGTGCCAGCAGCCCCCCCGGTGCAACTAATGAAAAACTGTTTTTT. Residues: CASSPPGATNEKLFF.

The genes are TRBV5-6 and TRBJ2-1; D tentatively reads TRBD1 or TRBD2 (5 bases each). The CDR3 is 15 residues long. The V gene lost 0 bases and the J gene lost 9 bases, with 16 bases spanning the gap. The germline CDR1 and CDR2 sequences are SGHDT and YYEEEE. The CDR3, as DNA: TGTGCCAGCAGCTTGGGTGGGGGTAAATCGGGTGAGCAGTTCTTC. Its protein is CASSLGGGKSGEQFF.